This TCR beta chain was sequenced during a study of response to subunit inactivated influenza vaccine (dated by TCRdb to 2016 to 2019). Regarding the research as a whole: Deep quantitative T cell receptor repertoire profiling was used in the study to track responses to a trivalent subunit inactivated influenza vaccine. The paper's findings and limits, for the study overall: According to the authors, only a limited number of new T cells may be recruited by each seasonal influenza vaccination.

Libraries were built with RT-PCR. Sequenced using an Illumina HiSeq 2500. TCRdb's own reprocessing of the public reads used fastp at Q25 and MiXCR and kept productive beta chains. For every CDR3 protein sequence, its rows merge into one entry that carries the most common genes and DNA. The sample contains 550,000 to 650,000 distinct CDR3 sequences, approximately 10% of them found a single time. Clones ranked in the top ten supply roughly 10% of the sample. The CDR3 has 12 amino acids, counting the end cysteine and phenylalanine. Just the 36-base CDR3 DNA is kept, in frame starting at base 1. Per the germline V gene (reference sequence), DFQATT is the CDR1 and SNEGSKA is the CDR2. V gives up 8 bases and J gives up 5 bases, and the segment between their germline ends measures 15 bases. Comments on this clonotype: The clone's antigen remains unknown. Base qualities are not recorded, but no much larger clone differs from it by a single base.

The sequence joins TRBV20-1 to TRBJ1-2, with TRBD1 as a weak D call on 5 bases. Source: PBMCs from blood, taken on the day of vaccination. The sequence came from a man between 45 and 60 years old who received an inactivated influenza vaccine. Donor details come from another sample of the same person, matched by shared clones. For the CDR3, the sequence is CSLARATYGYTF. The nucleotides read TGCAGTCTGGCCAGGGCGACTTATGGCTACACCTTC.